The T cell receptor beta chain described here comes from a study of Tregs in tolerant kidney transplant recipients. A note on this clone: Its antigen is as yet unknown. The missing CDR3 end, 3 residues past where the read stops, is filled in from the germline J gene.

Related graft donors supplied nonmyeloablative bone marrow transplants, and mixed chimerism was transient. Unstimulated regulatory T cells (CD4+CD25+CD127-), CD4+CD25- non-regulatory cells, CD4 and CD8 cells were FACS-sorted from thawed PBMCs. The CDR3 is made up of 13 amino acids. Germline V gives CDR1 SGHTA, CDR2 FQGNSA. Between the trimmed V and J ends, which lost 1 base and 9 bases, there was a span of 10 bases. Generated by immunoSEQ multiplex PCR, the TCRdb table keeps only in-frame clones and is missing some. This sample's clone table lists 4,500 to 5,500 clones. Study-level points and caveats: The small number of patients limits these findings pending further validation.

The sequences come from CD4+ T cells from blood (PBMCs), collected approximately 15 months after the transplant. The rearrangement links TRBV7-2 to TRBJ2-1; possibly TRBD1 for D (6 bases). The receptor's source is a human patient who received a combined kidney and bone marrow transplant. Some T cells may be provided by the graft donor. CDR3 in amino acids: CASSLGIGGEQFF. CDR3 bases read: TGTGCCAGCAGCTTAGGAATAGGGGGTGAG.